This passage covers 23 T cell receptor beta chains from one sample sequenced in a study of blood T cells in healthy people across ages. Combining a sample-barcoded 5' primer with a J-beta primer mix, a second PCR ran for roughly 6 to 12 cycles. MiXCR, run by TCRdb on the 5' RACE reads, gives a single entry per CDR3 protein. The table shows roughly 1,500,000 distinct CDR3 sequences, with roughly a third occurring only once. What was sequenced was blood. The origin of the receptors is a woman aged 25 to 39 in good health.

The chain uses TRBV7-8 and TRBJ1-2, with D tentatively TRBD1 (5 bases). The CDR3 consists of 15 residues. The germline V gene encodes CDR1 SGHVS and CDR2 FQNEAQ. Trimming pared 2 bases from V and 5 bases from J, leaving 15 bases between. The CDR3 region is CASSLPGLGGYGYTF. The DNA for the CDR3 is TGTGCCAGCAGCTTACCGGGACTCGGGGGTTATGGCTACACCTTC.

V usage is TRBV7-9 and J usage is TRBJ2-1; 7 nucleotides line up with TRBD2. The CDR3 consists of 15 residues. The V gene's germline CDR1 is SEHNR and CDR2 FQNEAQ (reference sequence). V lost 6 bases, J lost 6 bases, and 11 bases stayed unmatched. The CDR3 sequence is CASSSGGSTGNEQFF. Written as DNA, the CDR3 is TGTGCCAGCAGTTCGGGGGGTAGTACGGGCAATGAGCAGTTCTTC.

This clonotype occurred many times. The chain links TRBV7-3 to TRBJ2-3; 10 bases line up with TRBD2. CDR1 SGHTA and CDR2 FQGTGA come from the germline V gene. The CDR3 totals 17 residues. Trimming took 5 bases from V and 5 from J; bases not matched to a gene: 13. The CDR3 DNA sequence: TGTGCCAGCAGCCAAGTGGGCCTAGCGGGGGATGGAGATACGCAGTATTTT. This gives the protein CASSQVGLAGDGDTQYF.

This clonotype came up a few times. The V and J genes are TRBV6-2 or TRBV6-3 and TRBJ1-2; D unclear. Trimming pared 0 bases from V and 7 bases from J, leaving 18 bases between. The germline V gene encodes CDR1 MNHEY and CDR2 SVGEGT. CDR3 size: 16 residues. CDR3 residues: CASSYSGRTPRGGYTF. In DNA form, the CDR3 reads TGTGCCAGCAGTTACTCAGGCAGGACGCCAAGAGGTGGCTACACCTTC.

This clonotype turned up a few times. CDR3 DNA: TGTGCCAGCAGCCCGTTTTCGGGTTCCTATGGCTACACCTTC. Encoded protein: CASSPFSGSYGYTF. V and J are TRBV3-1 and TRBJ1-2; no reliable D call. The V gene's germline CDR1 is LGHDT and CDR2 YNNKEL (reference sequence). The CDR3 is 14 residues long. Trimming pared 4 bases from V and 4 bases from J, leaving 13 bases between. Using reference TRBV3-1 and TRBJ1-2 for the parts outside the CDR3, the full variable domain is DTAVSQTPKYLVTQMGNDKSIKCEQNLGHDTMYWYKQDSKKFLKIMFSYNNKELIINETVPNRFSPKSPDKAHLNLHINSLELGDSAVYFCASSPFSGSYGYTFGSGTRLTVV.

The table lists this clonotype with a few counts. This sequence joins TRBV11-3 and TRBJ2-1; TRBD1 agrees at 9 bases. The germline gives CDR1 SGHNT, CDR2 YENEEA. The CDR3 spans 16 residues. Trimming at V came to 4 bases and at J to 7 bases, leaving 11 bases not matched to a gene. CDR3 in amino acids: CASSSSSKTGGNEQFF. Written as DNA, the CDR3 is TGTGCCAGCAGCTCAAGCTCGAAGACAGGGGGGAATGAGCAGTTCTTC.

The chain carries TRBV5-1 and TRBJ1-1, with a tentative D call TRBD1 (6 bases). The germline V gene has CDR1 SGHRS and CDR2 YFSETQ. With 1 base removed from V and 3 bases from J, the gap between germline ends came to 10 bases. This CDR3 region has 14 residues. The CDR3 protein is CASSLTGIYTEAFF. CDR3 DNA: TGCGCCAGCAGCTTGACAGGGATTTACACTGAAGCTTTCTTT.

This clonotype was observed many times. This sequence joins TRBV28 and TRBJ2-1; D remains unclear. The CDR3 extends over 12 amino acids. Germline CDR1 is MDHEN and CDR2 is SYDVKM. V lost 6 bases to trimming and J lost 8 bases, with 11 bases between them. The DNA of the CDR3 is TGTGCCAGCAGCCTAAACTGGGATGAGCAGTTCTTC. Residues: CASSLNWDEQFF.

This clonotype was detected a few times. This chain connects TRBV3-1 to TRBJ2-1; D uncertain. This CDR3 region has 14 residues. The V gene lost 0 bases and the J gene lost 6 bases, with 9 bases spanning the gap. Germline V CDR1 and CDR2: LGHDT, YNNKEL (reference sequence). For the CDR3, the DNA is TGTGCCAGCAGCCAAGAAGGTTGGGTCAATGAGCAGTTCTTC. Encoded protein: CASSQEGWVNEQFF.

This chain uses TRBV5-1 with TRBJ2-2, with D uncertain. This CDR3 is 15 amino acids long. The germline gives CDR1 SGHRS, CDR2 YFSETQ. Trimming took 2 bases from V and 3 from J, leaving 11 bases between them. CDR3 in DNA: TGCGCCAGCAGCTTCTCCCTTCGGGACACCGGGGAGCTGTTTTTT. Translation gives CASSFSLRDTGELFF.

The genes are TRBV20-1 and TRBJ2-7; D remains ambiguous. This CDR3 is built from 13 residues. The ends were cut back, 4 bases at V and 3 bases at J, with 13 bases in the middle. Germline loops: CDR1 DFQATT, CDR2 SNEGSKA (reference sequence). CDR3 residues: CSAIPLVDYEQYF. For the CDR3, the DNA is TGCAGTGCTATCCCCCTGGTCGACTACGAGCAGTACTTC.

This clonotype was observed a handful of times. The CDR3 nucleotides are TGCAGCGCTGAAGCCTATCCTTCACGTACTGAAGCTTTCTTT. Its translation is CSAEAYPSRTEAFF. This chain joins TRBV20-1 and TRBJ1-1; D gene uncertain. The CDR3 contains 14 residues. The germline CDR1 and CDR2 sequences are DFQATT and SNEGSKA (reference sequence).

This clonotype showed up just a few times. V gene TRBV5-6 combines with J gene TRBJ2-3, with 9 bases identical to TRBD1. CDR3 length: 15 residues. CDR1 is SGHDT, CDR2 YYEEEE, per germline. The ends lost 1 base at V and 4 bases at J; junction bases unmatched: 4. The CDR3 region is CASSLWGQGSDTQYF. In DNA, the CDR3 is TGTGCCAGCAGCTTGTGGGGACAGGGTTCAGATACGCAGTATTTT.

This rearrangement joins TRBV10-3 to TRBJ2-2; 7 nucleotides line up with TRBD2. The CDR3 runs 16 residues. The V gene end was trimmed by 11 bases and the J gene end by 4 bases; junction bases not matched to a gene: 16. CDR1 ENHRY and CDR2 SYGVKD come from the germline V gene. CDR3 coding DNA: TGTGCCTCCTCCCCCGGGCGGGGGTCGGGCACCGGGGAGCTGTTTTTT. Its translation: CASSPGRGSGTGELFF.

This rearrangement joins TRBV20-1 to TRBJ2-5, with 8 bases lining up with TRBD1. The J call is doubtful: the DNA matches TRBJ2-1 better. Germline CDR1 DFQATT, CDR2 SNEGSKA (reference sequence). The length of the CDR3 is 12 residues. The CDR3 DNA is TGCAGTGGACAGGGGCCTCAAGAGACCCAGTTCTTC. Its protein is CSGQGPQETQFF.

This chain joins TRBV28 and TRBJ2-5; 12 nucleotides align to TRBD2. Germline V gene sequence: CDR1 MDHEN, CDR2 SYDVKM. With V trimmed by 6 bases and J by 13 bases, 12 bases remained unmatched. There are 14 residues in the CDR3. This CDR3 reads CASSELAGGFERYF. The CDR3 nucleotides read TGTGCCAGCAGCGAACTAGCGGGAGGTTTTGAGCGGTACTTC.

The chain links TRBV20-1 to TRBJ2-5; 11 positions agree with TRBD1. This CDR3 has 15 amino acids. In germline, CDR1 is DFQATT, CDR2 SNEGSKA (reference sequence). Unmatched junction bases numbered 8, after V lost 5 bases and J lost 3 bases. CDR3 DNA sequence: TGCAGTGCTCCTCCCCGGACAGGGGGCGAAGAGACCCAGTACTTC. It is translated as CSAPPRTGGEETQYF.

Ten or more counts support this clonotype. The chain combines TRBV5-5 with TRBJ2-7; D not certain. Germline CDR1 reads SGHKS; CDR2 reads YYEKEE (reference sequence). Trimming took off 0 bases at V and 5 bases at J, with 9 bases between the two ends. The CDR3 is 13 amino acids. The CDR3 nucleotides are TGTGCCAGCAGCTTGGTTTGGGGAAACGAGCAGTACTTC. Protein sequence: CASSLVWGNEQYF.

The chain joins TRBV9 to TRBJ2-3; D unclear. Trimming removed 0 bases at V and 6 bases at J, with 8 bases between. The CDR3 loop spans 13 amino acids. Germline-derived CDR1 and CDR2 are SGDLS and YYNGEE. Here the CDR3 reads CASSVDRRDTQYF. The CDR3 nucleotides are TGTGCCAGCAGCGTAGATCGGCGTGATACGCAGTATTTT.

This sequence joins TRBV28 and TRBJ2-3; possibly TRBD1 for D (5 bases). CDR1 MDHEN and CDR2 SYDVKM come from the germline V gene. This CDR3 is 17 amino acids long. Trimming shortened V by 5 bases and J by 0 bases, and 18 bases separated the two germline ends. CDR3 residues: CASSDDRKRSSTDTQYF. In nucleotides, the CDR3 is TGTGCCAGCAGTGACGACAGAAAACGTTCTAGCACAGATACGCAGTATTTT.

The sample holds many counts of this clonotype. This sequence joins TRBV10-3 and TRBJ2-5; 8 positions agree with TRBD2. V lost 5 bases to trimming and J lost 3 bases; unmatched junction nucleotides: 2. Germline CDR1 and CDR2: ENHRY and SYGVKD. There are 13 residues in the CDR3. CDR3: CAISPGLEETQYF. The CDR3 nucleotides are TGTGCCATCAGTCCGGGACTAGAAGAGACCCAGTACTTC.

This clonotype was counted between two and nine times. The chain employs TRBV6-5 and TRBJ2-1, with 8 bases aligning to TRBD1. CDR3 length: 15 amino acids. Trimming took 6 bases from V and 3 from J; bases not matched to a gene: 7. Looked up from germline, CDR1 is MNHEY and CDR2 is SVGAGI. CDR3 loop: CASSRGQEDYNEQFF. Here the CDR3 DNA reads TGTGCCAGCAGCCGGGGACAGGAGGACTACAATGAGCAGTTCTTC.

CDR3 DNA: TGTGCCACCAGCAGAAGGGCGAATCCGACTGAAGCTTTCTTT. Its protein product is CATSRRANPTEAFF. The chain has TRBV15 and TRBJ1-1, with D uncertain. CDR3 size: 14 residues. Germline assignment: CDR1 LNHNV and CDR2 YYDKDF (reference sequence). The V end was cut by 2 bases, the J end by 5 bases, with 12 bases between.